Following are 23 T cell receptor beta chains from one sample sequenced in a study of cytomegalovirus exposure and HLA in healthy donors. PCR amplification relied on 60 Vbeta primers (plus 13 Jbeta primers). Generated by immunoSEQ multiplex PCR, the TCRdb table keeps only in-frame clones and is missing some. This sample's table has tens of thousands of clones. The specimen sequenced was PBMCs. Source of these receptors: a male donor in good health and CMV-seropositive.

The CDR3 protein is CASSPRENTEAFF. CDR3 nucleotides: TGTGCCAGCAGTCCAAGAGAGAACACTGAAGCTTTCTTT. The chain carries TRBV28 and TRBJ1-1, with D uncertain. There are 13 residues in the CDR3. The V end lost 5 bases, the J end lost 1 base, and 8 bases lay between the germline ends. Looked up from germline, CDR1 is MDHEN and CDR2 is SYDVKM.

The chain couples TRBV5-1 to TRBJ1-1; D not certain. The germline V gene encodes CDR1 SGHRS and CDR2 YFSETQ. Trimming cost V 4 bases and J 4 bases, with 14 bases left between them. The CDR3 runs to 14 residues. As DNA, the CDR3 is TGCGCCAGCAGCAAACAGAACTTGGGCACTGAAGCTTTCTTT. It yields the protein CASSKQNLGTEAFF.

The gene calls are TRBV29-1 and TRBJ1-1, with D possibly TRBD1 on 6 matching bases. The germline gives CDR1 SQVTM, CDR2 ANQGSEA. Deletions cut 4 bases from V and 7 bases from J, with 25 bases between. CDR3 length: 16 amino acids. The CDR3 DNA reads TGCAGCGTTGTTCCGAGCAGGGGCGAGAGTTTCGGTGAAGCTTTCTTT. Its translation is CSVVPSRGESFGEAFF.

For the CDR3, the DNA is TGTGCCAGCTCACCAGACCGGGGGGAAAAACTGTTTTTT. Protein product: CASSPDRGEKLFF. The chain has TRBV18 and TRBJ1-4; possible D gene TRBD1, 5 bases. The CDR3 totals 13 residues. V was trimmed by 2 bases and J by 8 bases, leaving 9 bases between them. Germline V gives CDR1 KGHSH, CDR2 LQKENI.

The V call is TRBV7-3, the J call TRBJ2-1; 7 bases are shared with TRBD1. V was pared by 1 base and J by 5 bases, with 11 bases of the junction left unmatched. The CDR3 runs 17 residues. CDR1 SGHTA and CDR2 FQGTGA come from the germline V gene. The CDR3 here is CASSLMPPLTGNNEQFF. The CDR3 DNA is TGTGCCAGCAGCTTAATGCCCCCCCTGACAGGGAACAATGAGCAGTTCTTC. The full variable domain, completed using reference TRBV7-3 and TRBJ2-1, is GAGVSQTPSNKVTEKGKYVELRCDPISGHTALYWYRQSLGQGPEFLIYFQGTGAADDSGLPNDRFFAVRPEGSVSTLKIQRTERGDSAVYLCASSLMPPLTGNNEQFFGPGTRLTVL.

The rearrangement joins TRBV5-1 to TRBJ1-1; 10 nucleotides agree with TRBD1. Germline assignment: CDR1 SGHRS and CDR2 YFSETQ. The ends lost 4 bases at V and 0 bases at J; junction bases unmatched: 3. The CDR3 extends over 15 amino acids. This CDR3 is CASSQGTGVNTEAFF. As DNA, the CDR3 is TGCGCCAGCAGCCAAGGGACAGGGGTGAACACTGAAGCTTTCTTT.

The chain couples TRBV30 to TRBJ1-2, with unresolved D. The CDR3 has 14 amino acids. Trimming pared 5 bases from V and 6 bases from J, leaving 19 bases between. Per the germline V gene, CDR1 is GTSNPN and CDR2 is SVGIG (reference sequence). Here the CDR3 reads CAWENVVVVDGYTF. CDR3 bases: TGTGCCTGGGAAAACGTAGTTGTGGTCGATGGCTACACCTTC.

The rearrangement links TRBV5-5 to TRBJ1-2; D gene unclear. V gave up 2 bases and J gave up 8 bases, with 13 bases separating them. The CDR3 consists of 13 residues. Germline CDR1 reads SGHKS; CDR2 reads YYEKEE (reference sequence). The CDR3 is CASSFSQVIGYTF. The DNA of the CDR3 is TGTGCCAGCAGCTTTTCCCAGGTTATCGGCTACACCTTC.

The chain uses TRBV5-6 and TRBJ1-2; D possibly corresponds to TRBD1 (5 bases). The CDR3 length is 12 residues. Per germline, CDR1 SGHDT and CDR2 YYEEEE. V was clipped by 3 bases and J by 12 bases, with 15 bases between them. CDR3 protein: CASSSGHELNTF. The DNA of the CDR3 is TGTGCCAGCAGCTCAGGACACGAATTGAACACCTTC.

Written as DNA, the CDR3 is TGCGCCAGCAGGCGAGGTTACGCCGGGGAGCTGTTTTTT. Residues: CASRRGYAGELFF. The chain couples TRBV5-1 to TRBJ2-2; D is unresolved. Trimming took 5 bases from V and 6 from J, leaving 11 bases between them. This CDR3 is 13 amino acids long. CDR1 is SGHRS, CDR2 YFSETQ, per germline.

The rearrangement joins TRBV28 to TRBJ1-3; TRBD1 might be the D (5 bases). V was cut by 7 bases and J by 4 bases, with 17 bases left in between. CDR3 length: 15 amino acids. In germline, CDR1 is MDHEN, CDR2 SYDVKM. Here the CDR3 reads CASIAGRNFGNTIYF. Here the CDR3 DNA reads TGTGCCAGCATAGCAGGGCGAAATTTCGGAAACACCATATATTTT.

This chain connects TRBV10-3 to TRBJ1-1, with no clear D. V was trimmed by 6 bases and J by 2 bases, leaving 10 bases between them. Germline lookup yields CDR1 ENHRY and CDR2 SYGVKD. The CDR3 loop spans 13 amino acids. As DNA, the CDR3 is TGTGCCATCAGGCTGAGCGGTAACACTGAAGCTTTCTTT. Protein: CAIRLSGNTEAFF.

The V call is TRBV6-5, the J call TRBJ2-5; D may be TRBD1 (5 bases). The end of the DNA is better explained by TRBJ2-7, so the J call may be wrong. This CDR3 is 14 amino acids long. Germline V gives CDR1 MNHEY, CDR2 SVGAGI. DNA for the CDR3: TGTGCCAGCAGTGGTCGGACACCTACCTACGAGCAGTACTTC. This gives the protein CASSGRTPTYEQYF.

The CDR3 DNA reads as TGTGCCAGTAGTATGTCTAGCGGGAGTTTCTCCTACGAGCAGTACTTC. As protein: CASSMSSGSFSYEQYF. The J gene is TRBJ2-7, the V gene TRBV19; 10 positions match TRBD2. The CDR3 has 16 residues. CDR1 is LNHDA, CDR2 SQIVND, per germline (reference sequence). The J segment lost 0 bases and the V segment lost 3 bases, leaving 5 bases of the junction unmatched.

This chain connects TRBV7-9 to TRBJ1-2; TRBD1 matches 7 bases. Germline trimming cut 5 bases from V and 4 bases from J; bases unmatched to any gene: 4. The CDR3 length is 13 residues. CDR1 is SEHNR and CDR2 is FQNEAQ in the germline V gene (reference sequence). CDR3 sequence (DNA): TGTGCCAGCAGCATGACAGGGACCTATGGCTACACCTTC. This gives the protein CASSMTGTYGYTF.

The CDR3 DNA follows: TGTGCCTGGAGTGATTTGCAGGGGGCGGATCTCGCCTACGAGCAGTACTTC. Its translation: CAWSDLQGADLAYEQYF. V and J are TRBV30 and TRBJ2-7; 8 nucleotides match TRBD1. Trimming took 1 base from V and 2 from J; bases not matched to a gene: 13. This CDR3 has 17 residues. Per germline, CDR1 GTSNPN and CDR2 SVGIG (reference sequence).

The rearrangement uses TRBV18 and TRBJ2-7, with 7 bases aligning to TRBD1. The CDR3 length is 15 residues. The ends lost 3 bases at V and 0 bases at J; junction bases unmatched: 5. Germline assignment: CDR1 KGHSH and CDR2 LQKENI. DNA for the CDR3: TGTGCCAGCTCACCCCCGACAGGGAGCTCCTACGAGCAGTACTTC. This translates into CASSPPTGSSYEQYF.

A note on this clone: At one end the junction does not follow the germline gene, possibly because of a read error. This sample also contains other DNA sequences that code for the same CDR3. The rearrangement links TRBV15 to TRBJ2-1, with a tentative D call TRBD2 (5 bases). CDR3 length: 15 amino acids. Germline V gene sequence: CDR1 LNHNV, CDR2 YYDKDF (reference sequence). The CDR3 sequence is CATSRDQLPRPGKFF. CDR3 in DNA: TGCGCCACCAGCAGAGATCAGCTACCACGGCCGGGGAAGTTCTTC.

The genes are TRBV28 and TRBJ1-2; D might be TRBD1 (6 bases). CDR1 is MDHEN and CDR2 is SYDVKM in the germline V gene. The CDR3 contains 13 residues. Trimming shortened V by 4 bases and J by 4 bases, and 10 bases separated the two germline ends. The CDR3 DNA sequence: TGTGCCAGCAGTTCGGGACAAATCTATGGCTACACCTTC. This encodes CASSSGQIYGYTF.

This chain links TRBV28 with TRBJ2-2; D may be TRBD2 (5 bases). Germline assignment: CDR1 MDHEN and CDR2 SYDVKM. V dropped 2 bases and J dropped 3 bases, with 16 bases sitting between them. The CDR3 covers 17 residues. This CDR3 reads CASSLLREGAHTGELFF. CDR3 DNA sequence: TGTGCCAGCAGTTTACTCAGAGAGGGAGCCCACACCGGGGAGCTGTTTTTT.

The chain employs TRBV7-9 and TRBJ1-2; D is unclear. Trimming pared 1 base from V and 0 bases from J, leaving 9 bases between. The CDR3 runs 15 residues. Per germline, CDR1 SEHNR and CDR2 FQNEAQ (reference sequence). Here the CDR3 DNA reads TGTGCCAGCAGCTTAGGAGGATCGACTAACTATGGCTACACCTTC. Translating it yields CASSLGGSTNYGYTF.

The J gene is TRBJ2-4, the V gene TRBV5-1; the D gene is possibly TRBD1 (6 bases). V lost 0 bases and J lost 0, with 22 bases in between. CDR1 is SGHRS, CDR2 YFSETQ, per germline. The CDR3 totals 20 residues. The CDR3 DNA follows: TGCGCCAGCAGCTTGGTTGGACAGACTATTACCAGCCTAGCCAAAAACATTCAGTACTTC. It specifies CASSLVGQTITSLAKNIQYF.

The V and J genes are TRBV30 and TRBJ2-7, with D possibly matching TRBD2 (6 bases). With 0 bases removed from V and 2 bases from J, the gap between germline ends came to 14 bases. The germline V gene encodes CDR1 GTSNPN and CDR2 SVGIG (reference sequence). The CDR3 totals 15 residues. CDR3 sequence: CAWSVLGGSAYEQYF. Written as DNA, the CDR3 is TGTGCCTGGAGTGTACTGGGAGGTTCCGCCTACGAGCAGTACTTC.